This TCR beta chain is drawn from a study of blood T cells in healthy people across ages. This CDR3 has 17 amino acids. Then a second PCR, running about 7 to 11 cycles, was carried out with a sample-barcoded 5' primer and a J-beta primer mix. Via MiXCR, TCRdb re-called the 5' RACE reads, giving one row per CDR3 protein. The sample holds some 1.5 million distinct CDR3 sequences, approximately 42% seen once. Points on this clonotype: Antigen unknown.

Study-wide results and limits: Without sorted subsets, naive and antigen-experienced compartments could not be conclusively compared. Underestimates were what the diversity estimates from one million T cells were considered to be.

Input material: blood. This clonotype was sampled from a woman aged 18 to 35 in good health. The chain is built from TRBV21-1 and TRBJ1-1; whether TRBD1, the table's D call, matches the DNA was not checked. TRBV21-1 is assigned pseudogene status. CDR3 residues: CASSKGRDTPMNTEAFF. Written as DNA, the CDR3 is TGTGCCAGCAGCAAAGGAAGGGACACACCGATGAACACTGAAGCTTTCTTT.